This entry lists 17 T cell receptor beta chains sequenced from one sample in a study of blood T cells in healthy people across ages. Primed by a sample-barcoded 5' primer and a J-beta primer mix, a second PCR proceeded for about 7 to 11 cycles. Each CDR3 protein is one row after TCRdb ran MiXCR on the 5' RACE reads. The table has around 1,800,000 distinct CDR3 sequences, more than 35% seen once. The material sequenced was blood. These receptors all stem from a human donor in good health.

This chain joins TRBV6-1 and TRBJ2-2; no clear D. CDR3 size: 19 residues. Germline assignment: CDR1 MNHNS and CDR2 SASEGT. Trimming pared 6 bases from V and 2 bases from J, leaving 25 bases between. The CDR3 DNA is TGTGCCAGCAGCCTCGCAACCGGGTTTCAGGCCCTTAACACCGGGGAGCTGTTTTTT. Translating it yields CASSLATGFQALNTGELFF.

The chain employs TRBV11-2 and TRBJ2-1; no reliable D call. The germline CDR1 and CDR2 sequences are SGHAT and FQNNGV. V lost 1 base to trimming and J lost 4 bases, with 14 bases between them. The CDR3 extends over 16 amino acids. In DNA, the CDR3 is TGTGCCAGCAGCTTAGTTCTTGGCCTATTGTACAATGAGCAGTTCTTC. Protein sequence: CASSLVLGLLYNEQFF.

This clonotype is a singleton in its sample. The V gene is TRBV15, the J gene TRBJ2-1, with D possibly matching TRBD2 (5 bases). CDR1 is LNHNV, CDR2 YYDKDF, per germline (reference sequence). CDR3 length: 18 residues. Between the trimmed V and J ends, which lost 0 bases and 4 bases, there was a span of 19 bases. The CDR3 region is CATSREETGWLVYNEQFF. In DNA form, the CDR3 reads TGTGCCACCAGCAGAGAGGAAACGGGGTGGCTTGTTTACAATGAGCAGTTCTTC.

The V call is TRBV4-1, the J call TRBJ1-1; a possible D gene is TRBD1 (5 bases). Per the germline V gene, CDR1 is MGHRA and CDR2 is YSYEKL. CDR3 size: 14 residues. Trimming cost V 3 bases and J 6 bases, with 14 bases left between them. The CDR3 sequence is CASSQGPGRAEAFF. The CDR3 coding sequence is TGCGCCAGCAGCCAGGGACCGGGAAGAGCTGAAGCTTTCTTT.

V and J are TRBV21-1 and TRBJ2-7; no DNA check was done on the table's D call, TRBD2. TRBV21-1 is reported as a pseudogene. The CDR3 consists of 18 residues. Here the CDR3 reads CASSSKRGTSGGLYEQYF. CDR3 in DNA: TGTGCCAGCAGCTCAAAGAGGGGAACTAGCGGGGGGCTCTACGAGCAGTACTTC.

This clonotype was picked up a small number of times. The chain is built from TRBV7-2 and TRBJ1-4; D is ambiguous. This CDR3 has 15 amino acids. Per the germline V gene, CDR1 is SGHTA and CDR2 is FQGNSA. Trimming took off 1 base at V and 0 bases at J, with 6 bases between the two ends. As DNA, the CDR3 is TGTGCCAGCAGCTTAGGGGCAGCAACTAATGAAAAACTGTTTTTT. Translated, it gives CASSLGAATNEKLFF.

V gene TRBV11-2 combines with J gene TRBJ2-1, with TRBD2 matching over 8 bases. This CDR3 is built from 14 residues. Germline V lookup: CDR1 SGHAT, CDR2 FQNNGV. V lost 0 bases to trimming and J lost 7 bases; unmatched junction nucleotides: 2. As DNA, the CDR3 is TGTGCCAGCAGCTTAGAACTAGCGGCTAATGAGCAGTTCTTC. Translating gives CASSLELAANEQFF.

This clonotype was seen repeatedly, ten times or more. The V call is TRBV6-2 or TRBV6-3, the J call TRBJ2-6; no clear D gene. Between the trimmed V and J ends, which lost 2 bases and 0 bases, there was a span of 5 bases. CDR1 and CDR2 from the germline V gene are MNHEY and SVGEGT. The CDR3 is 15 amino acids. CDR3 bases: TGTGCCAGCAGTTACCGCCACTCTGGGGCCAACGTCCTGACTTTC. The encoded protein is CASSYRHSGANVLTF.

CDR3 protein: CASSLGPGSKVATNEKLFF. In nucleotides, the CDR3 is TGTGCCAGCAGCTTAGGCCCAGGGTCAAAGGTGGCAACTAATGAAAAACTGTTTTTT. The chain has TRBV7-2 and TRBJ1-4, with D maybe TRBD1 (5 bases). Trimming removed 1 base from V and 0 bases from J, with 18 bases in between. The germline CDR1 and CDR2 sequences are SGHTA and FQGNSA. The CDR3 contains 19 residues.

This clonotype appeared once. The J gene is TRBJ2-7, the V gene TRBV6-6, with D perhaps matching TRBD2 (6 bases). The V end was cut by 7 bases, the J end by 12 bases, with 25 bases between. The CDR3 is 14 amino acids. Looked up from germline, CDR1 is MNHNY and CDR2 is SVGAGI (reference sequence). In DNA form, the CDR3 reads TGTGCCAGCAAAAAGGATTTCGGGGGAAAGACCCGGTACTTC. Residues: CASKKDFGGKTRYF.

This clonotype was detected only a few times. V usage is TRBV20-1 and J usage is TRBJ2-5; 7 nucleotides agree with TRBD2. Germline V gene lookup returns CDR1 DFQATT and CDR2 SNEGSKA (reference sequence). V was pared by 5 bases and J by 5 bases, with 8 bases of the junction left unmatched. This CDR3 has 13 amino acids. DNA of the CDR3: TGCAGTGCTGGGGGGGTCTTCGCGGAGACCCAGTACTTC. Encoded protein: CSAGGVFAETQYF.

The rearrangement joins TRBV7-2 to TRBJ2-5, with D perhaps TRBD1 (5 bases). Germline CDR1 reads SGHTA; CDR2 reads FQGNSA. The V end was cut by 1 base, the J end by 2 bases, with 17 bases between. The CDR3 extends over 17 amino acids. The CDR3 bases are TGTGCCAGCAGCTTAGGGCCCCGGAGACAGAATCAAGAGACCCAGTACTTC. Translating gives CASSLGPRRQNQETQYF.

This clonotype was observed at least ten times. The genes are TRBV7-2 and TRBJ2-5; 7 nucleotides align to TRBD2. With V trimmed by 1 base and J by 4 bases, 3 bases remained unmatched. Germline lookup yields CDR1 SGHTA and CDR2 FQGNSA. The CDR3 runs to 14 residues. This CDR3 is CASSLGGGGETQYF. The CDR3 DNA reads TGTGCCAGCAGCTTAGGTGGGGGGGGAGAGACCCAGTACTTC. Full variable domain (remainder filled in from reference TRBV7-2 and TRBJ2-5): GAGVSQSPSNKVTEKGKDVELRCDPISGHTALYWYRQSLGQGLEFLIYFQGNSAPDKSGLPSDRFSAERTGGSVSTLTIQRTQQEDSAVYLCASSLGGGGETQYFGPGTRLLVL.

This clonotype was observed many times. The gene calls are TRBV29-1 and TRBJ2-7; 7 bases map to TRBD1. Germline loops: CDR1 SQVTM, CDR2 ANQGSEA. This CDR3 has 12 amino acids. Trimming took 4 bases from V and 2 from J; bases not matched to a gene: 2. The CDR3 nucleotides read TGCAGCGTTGTTACAGGGGCCTACGAGCAGTACTTC. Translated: CSVVTGAYEQYF.

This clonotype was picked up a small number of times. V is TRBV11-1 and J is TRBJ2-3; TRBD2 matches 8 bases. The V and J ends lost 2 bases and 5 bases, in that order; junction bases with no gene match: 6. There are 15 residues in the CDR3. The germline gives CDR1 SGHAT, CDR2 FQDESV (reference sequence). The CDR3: CASSLLSGGVDTQYF. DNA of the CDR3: TGTGCCAGCAGCTTATTGAGCGGGGGTGTAGATACGCAGTATTTT. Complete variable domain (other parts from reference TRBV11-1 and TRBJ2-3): EAEVAQSPRYKITEKSQAVAFWCDPISGHATLYWYRQILGQGPELLVQFQDESVVDDSQLPKDRFSAERLKGVDSTLKIQPAELGDSAMYLCASSLLSGGVDTQYFGPGTRLTVL.

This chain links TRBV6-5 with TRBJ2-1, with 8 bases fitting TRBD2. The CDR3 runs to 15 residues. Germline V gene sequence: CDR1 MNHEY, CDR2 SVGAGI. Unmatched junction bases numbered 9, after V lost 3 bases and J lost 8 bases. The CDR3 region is CASSYALGTSHEQFF. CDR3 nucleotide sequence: TGTGCCAGCAGTTATGCCCTCGGGACTAGTCATGAGCAGTTCTTC.

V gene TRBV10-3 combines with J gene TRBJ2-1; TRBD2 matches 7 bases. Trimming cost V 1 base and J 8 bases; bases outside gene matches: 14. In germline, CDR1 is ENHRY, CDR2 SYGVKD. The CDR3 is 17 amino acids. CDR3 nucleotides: TGTGCCATCAGTGAGTACCCCGGGACTAACATCGACGATGAGCAGTTCTTC. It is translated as CAISEYPGTNIDDEQFF.